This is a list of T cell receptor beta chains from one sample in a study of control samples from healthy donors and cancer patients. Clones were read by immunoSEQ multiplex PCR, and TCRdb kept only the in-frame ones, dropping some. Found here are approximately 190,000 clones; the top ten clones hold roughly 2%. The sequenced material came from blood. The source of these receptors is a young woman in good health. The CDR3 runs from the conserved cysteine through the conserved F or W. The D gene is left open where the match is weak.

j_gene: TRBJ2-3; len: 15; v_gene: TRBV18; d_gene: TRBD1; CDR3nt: TGTGCCAGCTCGTCCGGGACAGGGGGCTTAGATACGCAGTATTTT; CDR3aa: CASSSGTGGLDTQYF
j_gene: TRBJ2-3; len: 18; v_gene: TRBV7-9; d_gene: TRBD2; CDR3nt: TGTGCCAGCAGCATGCTAGCGGGGGGGCCAGGAGGCACAGATACGCAGTATTTT; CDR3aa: CASSMLAGGPGGTDTQYF
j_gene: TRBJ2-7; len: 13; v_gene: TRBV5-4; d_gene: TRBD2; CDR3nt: TGTGCCAGCAGCTTGTCTAGCGGCTACGAGCAGTACTTC; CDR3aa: CASSLSSGYEQYF
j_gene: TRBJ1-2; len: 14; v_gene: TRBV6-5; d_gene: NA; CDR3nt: TGTGCCAGCAGTTACCTGGGGGGCAACTATGGCTACACCTTC; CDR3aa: CASSYLGGNYGYTF
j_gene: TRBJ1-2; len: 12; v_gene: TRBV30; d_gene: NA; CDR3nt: TGTGCCCGAGGGGATCAGGCCTCCCACTACACCTTC; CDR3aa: CARGDQASHYTF
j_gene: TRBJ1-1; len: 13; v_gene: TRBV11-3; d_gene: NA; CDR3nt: TGTGCCAGCAGCCAAGTACGAAGGACTGAAGCTTTCTTT; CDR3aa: CASSQVRRTEAFF
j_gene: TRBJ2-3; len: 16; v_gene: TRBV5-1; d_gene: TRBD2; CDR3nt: TGCGCCAGCAGCTCCCATAGCGGGGGGGGCACAGATACGCAGTATTTT; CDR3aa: CASSSHSGGGTDTQYF
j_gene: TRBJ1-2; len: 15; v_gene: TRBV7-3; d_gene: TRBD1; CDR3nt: TGTGCCAGCAGCCCATCGGGGACAGACAACTATGGCTACACCTTC; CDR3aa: CASSPSGTDNYGYTF
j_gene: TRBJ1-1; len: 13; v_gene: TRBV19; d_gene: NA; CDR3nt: TGTGCCAGTAGTACACAGGGATGGACTGAAGCTTTCTTT; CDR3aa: CASSTQGWTEAFF
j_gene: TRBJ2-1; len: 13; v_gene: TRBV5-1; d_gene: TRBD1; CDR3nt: TGCGCCAGCAGCTTTAAGGGGGCCGGTGAGCAGTTCTTC; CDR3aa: CASSFKGAGEQFF